Presented here are 30 T cell receptor beta chains from one specimen sequenced in a study of T cells expressing NK-cell markers. Using the 5' RACE reads, TCRdb records one entry per CDR3 protein without DNA. Recorded here are about 460,000 distinct CDR3 sequences; the top ten clones represent 1.4%. The sequencing input was blood T cells: a sorted CD56 or NKG2C T cell subset, CD4+ or CD8+ T cells, or bulk PBMC T cells (not recorded which). Every receptor here comes from a woman aged 50 to 65 in good health.

The CDR3 sequence: CATSDPGRGQETQYF. V is TRBV24-1 and J is TRBJ2-5; TCRdb returns TRBD2, unconfirmable since there is no DNA. Germline V CDR1 and CDR2: KGHDR, SFDVKD. CDR3 size: 15 residues.

V is TRBV12-3 or TRBV12-4 and J is TRBJ1-5; the D call of TRBD1 rests on TCRdb alone, since no DNA is present to check it. The CDR3 extends over 14 amino acids. The CDR3 reads CASSQGQDNQPQHF.

J is TRBJ2-7 and V is TRBV20-1; TCRdb's assignment of TRBD2 cannot be checked, as there is no DNA. There are 12 residues in the CDR3. The germline gives CDR1 DFQATT, CDR2 SNEGSKA (reference sequence). CDR3: CSASKREVEQYF.

CDR3 in amino acids: CASSRISSSTDTQYF. The chain has TRBV7-2 and TRBJ2-3. Germline values: CDR1 SGHTA, CDR2 FQGNSA. This CDR3 is built from 15 residues.

The chain has TRBV10-3 and TRBJ1-5; TCRdb gives TRBD1 as the D gene, but with no DNA this cannot be confirmed. Per germline, CDR1 ENHRY and CDR2 SYGVKD. This CDR3 is built from 17 residues. CDR3: CAISGQGLEYSNQPQHF.

The V call is TRBV7-9, the J call TRBJ2-1; without DNA, the TCRdb call of TRBD2 cannot be checked. CDR1 is SEHNR and CDR2 is FQNEAQ in the germline V gene (reference sequence). The CDR3 loop spans 16 amino acids. The CDR3 sequence is CASSQPGLGTDNEQFF.

This chain links TRBV28 with TRBJ2-5; TCRdb picks TRBD2, but there is no DNA to check that call. The CDR3 runs 12 residues. Germline V gene data show CDR1 as MDHEN and CDR2 as SYDVKM. This chain's CDR3 is CASSGTLETQYF.

The chain has TRBV4-1 and TRBJ2-1; TCRdb outputs TRBD1, but without DNA this stays unchecked. Germline V gene lookup returns CDR1 MGHRA and CDR2 YSYEKL. The CDR3 has 15 amino acids. CDR3 protein: CASSQGPGLTGEQFF.

The rearrangement uses TRBV19 and TRBJ2-1; TCRdb proposes TRBD2, but this gene call is untestable without DNA. Germline CDR1 reads LNHDA; CDR2 reads SQIVND (reference sequence). There are 12 residues in the CDR3. Here the CDR3 reads CATRLAGYEQFF.

The rearrangement links TRBV4-1 to TRBJ2-3; TCRdb's D call, TRBD2, is unchecked because there is no DNA. The CDR3 loop spans 16 amino acids. Germline V gene lookup returns CDR1 MGHRA and CDR2 YSYEKL. The CDR3 protein is CASSRTSGRGTDTQYF.

V gene TRBV12-3 or TRBV12-4 combines with J gene TRBJ1-1. The CDR3 has 13 residues. The CDR3 protein is CASSLSIYTEAFF.

The chain joins TRBV5-1 to TRBJ1-2; TCRdb lists TRBD1, though no DNA is available to test this call. Germline V CDR1 and CDR2: SGHRS, YFSETQ. The length of the CDR3 is 14 residues. The CDR3 reads CASSLSGTVDGYTF.

V gene TRBV28 combines with J gene TRBJ2-7; without DNA, the TCRdb call of TRBD2 cannot be checked. CDR3 size: 15 residues. Germline V lookup: CDR1 MDHEN, CDR2 SYDVKM. The CDR3 sequence is CASSSLAGRSYEQYF.

The V gene is TRBV30, the J gene TRBJ1-4; TCRdb indicates TRBD1, and absent DNA this call remains unverified. CDR1 is GTSNPN and CDR2 is SVGIG in the germline V gene (reference sequence). The CDR3 length is 14 residues. CDR3 in amino acids: CAWSQGTGVGELFF.

The chain has TRBV15 and TRBJ2-5; the D call of TRBD1 rests on TCRdb alone, since no DNA is present to check it. This CDR3 contains 13 residues. Germline CDR1 and CDR2: LNHNV and YYDKDF (reference sequence). This CDR3 is CATSIPGAGTQYF. Complete variable domain (other parts from reference TRBV15 and TRBJ2-5): DAMVIQNPRYQVTQFGKPVTLSCSQTLNHNVMYWYQQKSSQAPKLLFHYYDKDFNNEADTPDNFQSRRPNTSFCFLDIRSPGLGDTAMYLCATSIPGAGTQYFGPGTRLLVL.

This chain uses TRBV20-1 with TRBJ1-1; as DNA is missing, the TRBD1 call by TCRdb cannot be tested. The CDR3 is 17 residues long. Germline V gene lookup returns CDR1 DFQATT and CDR2 SNEGSKA (reference sequence). This CDR3 reads CSARDAGARGMNTEAFF.

This CDR3 is CSARGGDFPNGQFF. The chain uses TRBV20-1 and TRBJ2-1; the D gene TCRdb calls, TRBD2, cannot be checked with no DNA. Germline loops: CDR1 DFQATT, CDR2 SNEGSKA (reference sequence). The CDR3 covers 14 residues.

CDR3 region: CSVVAGGTTDTQYF. The chain carries TRBV29-1 and TRBJ2-3; TCRdb calls TRBD2, which cannot be checked without DNA. This CDR3 comprises 14 residues. CDR1 and CDR2 (germline): SQVTM, ANQGSEA.

The chain recombines TRBV5-1 with TRBJ2-2. The CDR3 covers 15 residues. Germline CDR1 SGHRS, CDR2 YFSETQ. The CDR3 is CASSLARGMAGELFF. The full variable domain, in which reference TRBV5-1 and TRBJ2-2 provide the parts outside the CDR3, is KAGVTQTPRYLIKTRGQQVTLSCSPISGHRSVSWYQQTPGQGLQFLFEYFSETQRNKGNFPGRFSGRQFSNSRSEMNVSTLELGDSALYLCASSLARGMAGELFFGEGSRLTVL.

The V gene is TRBV11-2, the J gene TRBJ1-1; the D gene TCRdb calls, TRBD1, cannot be checked with no DNA. Germline V gene lookup returns CDR1 SGHAT and CDR2 FQNNGV. The CDR3 is made up of 13 amino acids. The CDR3 is CASSKGENTEAFF.

This CDR3 is CSAFGQEETQYF. The rearrangement joins TRBV20-1 to TRBJ2-5; TCRdb returns TRBD1, unconfirmable since there is no DNA. CDR3 length equals 12 residues. Germline loops: CDR1 DFQATT, CDR2 SNEGSKA (reference sequence).

This rearrangement joins TRBV7-6 to TRBJ2-2. The CDR3 is 13 residues long. Germline CDR1 and CDR2: SGHVS and FNYEAQ. The chain's CDR3 is CASSSEPAGELFF. Supplemented by reference TRBV7-6 and TRBJ2-2, the full variable domain reads GAGVSQSPRYKVTKRGQDVALRCDPISGHVSLYWYRQALGQGPEFLTYFNYEAQQDKSGLPNDRFSAERPEGSISTLTIQRTEQRDSAMYRCASSSEPAGELFFGEGSRLTVL.

The chain recombines TRBV24-1 with TRBJ1-4. There are 19 residues in the CDR3. The V gene's germline CDR1 is KGHDR and CDR2 SFDVKD. The CDR3 here is CATSDSTLNRGGGYEKLFF.

The rearrangement joins TRBV7-2 to TRBJ2-1. CDR3 size: 13 residues. Germline loops: CDR1 SGHTA, CDR2 FQGNSA. The CDR3 sequence is CASSLEIAVLVFF.

CDR3: CASSQGWTELTPDTQYF. The rearrangement joins TRBV4-1 to TRBJ2-3; TCRdb's D call of TRBD1 is untestable without DNA. The V gene's germline CDR1 is MGHRA and CDR2 YSYEKL. The CDR3 runs to 17 residues.

Here the CDR3 reads CASSLARGAVGELFF. The chain has TRBV12-3 or TRBV12-4 and TRBJ2-2; TCRdb picks TRBD1, but there is no DNA to check that call. The CDR3 consists of 15 residues.

The rearrangement uses TRBV7-2 and TRBJ2-7; TCRdb lists TRBD2, though no DNA is available to test this call. From germline, CDR1 is SGHTA and CDR2 FQGNSA. The CDR3 length is 13 residues. CDR3 sequence reads: CASSPVALSEQYF. The full variable domain, completed using reference TRBV7-2 and TRBJ2-7, is GAGVSQSPSNKVTEKGKDVELRCDPISGHTALYWYRQSLGQGLEFLIYFQGNSAPDKSGLPSDRFSAERTGGSVSTLTIQRTQQEDSAVYLCASSPVALSEQYFGPGTRLTVT.

V gene TRBV9 combines with J gene TRBJ1-2. Germline CDR1 reads SGDLS; CDR2 reads YYNGEE. The CDR3 extends over 13 amino acids. The CDR3 spells CASSVEASHGYTF.

This rearrangement joins TRBV20-1 to TRBJ2-3; absent DNA, TCRdb's TRBD2 call cannot be checked. The length of the CDR3 is 15 residues. The germline gives CDR1 DFQATT, CDR2 SNEGSKA (reference sequence). The CDR3 sequence: CSARALALSTDTQYF.

The chain has TRBV5-1 and TRBJ2-6. This CDR3 has 17 amino acids. Looked up from germline, CDR1 is SGHRS and CDR2 is YFSETQ. CDR3 protein: CASSLPLPSSGANVLTF. Based on the CDR3 plus reference TRBV5-1 and TRBJ2-6, the full variable domain is KAGVTQTPRYLIKTRGQQVTLSCSPISGHRSVSWYQQTPGQGLQFLFEYFSETQRNKGNFPGRFSGRQFSNSRSEMNVSTLELGDSALYLCASSLPLPSSGANVLTFGAGSRLTVL.